This passage covers 30 T cell receptor beta chains from one sample sequenced in a study of spatial heterogeneity in lung cancer. General observations from the study: Expanded intratumoral alpha and beta TCR counts tracked tumor mutation counts.

Antigens of these TCRs are unknown. Time point indicated: sample taken at primary tumor resection. TCRdb reprocessed the 5' RACE reads with MiXCR, giving one entry per CDR3 protein. The sample has 2,000 to 2,500 distinct CDR3 sequences, 2.4% seen once. The specimen comprised lung tumor tissue, sampled at surgery. Receptors originate from a male donor with early-stage non-small cell lung cancer.

By sample share, this clonotype is medium-sized. The genes are TRBV7-9 and TRBJ2-7, with D maybe TRBD2 (5 bases). CDR1 is SEHNR, CDR2 FQNEAQ, per germline (reference sequence). Trimming pared 3 bases from V and 5 bases from J, leaving 8 bases between. The CDR3 loop spans 12 amino acids. Here the CDR3 DNA reads TGTGCCAGCAGCTTTCTAGCCCACGAGCAGTACTTC. This translates into CASSFLAHEQYF.

This clonotype ranks as large. The chain recombines TRBV3-1 with TRBJ2-7; no firm D call. The CDR3 length is 14 residues. The V and J ends lost 1 base and 1 base respectively, with 8 bases between them. Germline V lookup: CDR1 LGHDT, CDR2 YNNKEL (reference sequence). The CDR3 loop is CASSQGQLSYEQYF. The CDR3 DNA reads TGTGCCAGCAGCCAAGGGCAGTTATCCTACGAGCAGTACTTC.

By share, this clonotype counts as medium-sized (0.01 to 0.1%). J is TRBJ2-3 and V is TRBV30; the match to TRBD2 covers 13 bases. From germline, CDR1 is GTSNPN and CDR2 SVGIG (reference sequence). The CDR3 extends over 18 amino acids. Germline trimming cut 2 bases from V and 4 bases from J; bases unmatched to any gene: 12. The CDR3 reads CAWSLRGLAGVPADTQYF. CDR3 nucleotides: TGTGCCTGGAGTCTTCGAGGACTAGCGGGAGTTCCGGCAGATACGCAGTATTTT.

In regard to this clonotype: Just one base apart from a much larger clone, this may be a read error. The V and J genes are TRBV9 and TRBJ2-5; 11 nucleotides match TRBD2. Germline CDR1 and CDR2: SGDLS and YYNGEE. This CDR3 spans 15 amino acids. V shed 7 bases, J shed 1 base, and the junction held 6 bases outside the gene matches. In nucleotides, the CDR3 is TGTGCCAGCCCCACTAGCGGGGGCCGCCAAGAGACCCAGTACTTC. Protein sequence: CASPTSGGRQETQYF.

This clonotype is large within its sample. This chain uses TRBV5-1 with TRBJ2-3; TRBD1 matches at 7 bases. Trimming removed 7 bases from V and 6 bases from J; junction bases left unmatched: 8. Germline CDR1 reads SGHRS; CDR2 reads YFSETQ. The CDR3 runs 13 residues. CDR3 sequence (DNA): TGCGCCAGCCGGGACAGTGCCCCGGATACGCAGTATTTT. As protein: CASRDSAPDTQYF.

This clonotype is categorized as medium-sized. This chain connects TRBV7-2 to TRBJ1-5; weak D call: TRBD1 (5 bases). The CDR3 has 13 residues. Germline CDR1 is SGHTA and CDR2 is FQGNSA. Trimming shortened V by 5 bases and J by 8 bases, and 13 bases separated the two germline ends. CDR3 sequence reads: CASSRDRLEPQHF. The CDR3 DNA reads as TGTGCCAGCAGCCGGGACCGCTTAGAGCCCCAGCATTTT.

This clonotype is medium-sized within its sample. The CDR3 bases are TGTGCCAGCAGTTCATACAATGAGCAGTTCTTC. Translation gives CASSSYNEQFF. The V call is TRBV2, the J call TRBJ2-1; D not certain. V dropped 5 bases and J dropped 4 bases, with 3 bases sitting between them. CDR1 is SNHLY, CDR2 FYNNEI, per germline. This CDR3 comprises 11 residues.

This clonotype is medium-sized within its sample. The J gene is TRBJ2-2, the V gene TRBV29-1; no firm D call. CDR1 SQVTM and CDR2 ANQGSEA come from the germline V gene. The CDR3 has 11 amino acids. Trimming left V 7 bases short and J 0 bases short, with 3 bases between. The CDR3 sequence: CSGTNTGELFF. For the CDR3, the DNA is TGCAGCGGTACGAACACCGGGGAGCTGTTTTTT.

By sample fraction, this clonotype is medium-sized. Written as DNA, the CDR3 is TGTGCCAGCAGTCTGGGACGGTCCTACGAGCAGTACTTC. It encodes CASSLGRSYEQYF. The chain uses TRBV12-3 or TRBV12-4 and TRBJ2-7; perhaps D is TRBD1 or TRBD2 (5 bases each). Trimming pared 5 bases from V and 1 base from J, leaving 9 bases between. CDR3 size: 13 residues.

By frequency in the sample, this clonotype is medium-sized (0.01 to 0.1%). The V call is TRBV4-1, the J call TRBJ1-4; D perhaps matches TRBD1 (5 bases). The CDR3 consists of 13 residues. The germline gives CDR1 MGHRA, CDR2 YSYEKL. V was trimmed by 5 bases and J by 6 bases, leaving 10 bases between them. CDR3 in amino acids: CASSSGTDEKLFF. DNA for the CDR3: TGCGCCAGCAGCTCCGGGACGGATGAAAAACTGTTTTTT.

This clonotype was counted only a few times. This chain connects TRBV5-1 to TRBJ2-7; D possibly corresponds to TRBD1 (6 bases). The V and J ends lost 4 bases and 6 bases respectively, with 23 bases between them. The CDR3 spans 16 residues. CDR1 is SGHRS, CDR2 YFSETQ, per germline. Here the CDR3 DNA reads TGCGCCAGCAGCCCCTCGGACAGCGACCCACGCGGCGAGCAGTACTTC. It encodes CASSPSDSDPRGEQYF.

This clonotype counts as medium-sized. The chain recombines TRBV29-1 with TRBJ2-2, with 8 nucleotides matching TRBD1. The trim removed 0 bases at V and 7 bases at J, leaving 10 bases unmatched. The CDR3 covers 16 residues. Germline V CDR1 and CDR2: SQVTM, ANQGSEA. The CDR3 nucleotides are TGCAGCGTTGAAGATCCTTGGCAGGGGGCGGTCGGGGAGCTGTTTTTT. Its translation: CSVEDPWQGAVGELFF.

This clonotype is labeled as medium-sized. This chain links TRBV5-1 with TRBJ2-7; 8 nucleotides line up with TRBD2. With 1 base clipped from V and 5 bases from J, the junction kept 11 bases outside the gene matches. CDR1 SGHRS and CDR2 YFSETQ come from the germline V gene. This CDR3 is built from 16 residues. This chain's CDR3 is CASSLWAGGRGDEQYF. CDR3 sequence (DNA): TGCGCCAGCAGCTTGTGGGCGGGAGGCCGCGGAGACGAGCAGTACTTC.

This clonotype is labeled as medium-sized. The J gene is TRBJ2-1, the V gene TRBV28; D gene ambiguous. The V gene lost 4 bases and the J gene lost 16 bases, with 32 bases spanning the gap. Germline loops: CDR1 MDHEN, CDR2 SYDVKM. This CDR3 spans 17 amino acids. The CDR3 is CASSYVQSSVMPYVDFF. Here the CDR3 DNA reads TGTGCCAGCAGTTACGTTCAATCCTCAGTTATGCCCTACGTTGATTTCTTC. The variable domain in full, with the rest retrieved from reference TRBV28 and TRBJ2-1, is DVKVTQSSRYLVKRTGEKVFLECVQDMDHENMFWYRQDPGLGLRLIYFSYDVKMKEKGDIPEGYSVSREKKERFSLILESASTNQTSMYLCASSYVQSSVMPYVDFFGPGTRLTVL.

As DNA, the CDR3 is TGTGCCACCAGTGATCGGGACCGCCCGGACCCAGATACGCAGTATTTT. Translated: CATSDRDRPDPDTQYF. The chain joins TRBV24-1 to TRBJ2-3, with D possibly being TRBD1 or TRBD2 (5 bases each). V was shortened by 3 bases and J by 4 bases, with 16 bases between the two germline ends. Germline V gene lookup returns CDR1 KGHDR and CDR2 SFDVKD. The CDR3 consists of 16 residues.

By sample fraction, this clonotype is medium-sized. This chain links TRBV5-1 with TRBJ2-1; 13 bases are shared with TRBD2. J was trimmed by 7 bases and V by 4 bases; bases with no gene match: 5. CDR1 and CDR2 (germline): SGHRS, YFSETQ. CDR3 length: 15 amino acids. The CDR3 DNA is TGCGCCAGCAGCCGTGGACTAGCGGGAGTAAATGAGCAGTTCTTC. It is translated as CASSRGLAGVNEQFF.

By share of the sample, this clonotype is medium-sized. The V call is TRBV7-9, the J call TRBJ1-2, with 9 bases lining up with TRBD1. The CDR3 runs 13 residues. The V gene's germline CDR1 is SEHNR and CDR2 FQNEAQ (reference sequence). The J segment lost 5 bases and the V segment lost 5 bases, leaving 3 bases of the junction unmatched. The CDR3 is CASSLQGAYGYTF. The CDR3 DNA reads as TGTGCCAGCAGCCTACAGGGGGCGTATGGCTACACCTTC.

This clonotype counts as medium-sized. V gene TRBV10-1 combines with J gene TRBJ2-3; D gene ambiguous. V was trimmed by 0 bases and J by 5 bases, leaving 6 bases between them. The CDR3 consists of 13 residues. The V gene's germline CDR1 is WNHNN and CDR2 SYGVQD (reference sequence). CDR3 region: CASSESMLDTQYF. CDR3 nucleotides: TGCGCCAGCAGTGAGTCGATGTTAGATACGCAGTATTTT.

Only a few counts were recorded for this clonotype. V is TRBV11-2 and J is TRBJ2-5, with 8 nucleotides matching TRBD1. The J segment lost 5 bases and the V segment lost 5 bases, leaving 10 bases of the junction unmatched. The CDR3 loop spans 15 amino acids. Germline V gene lookup returns CDR1 SGHAT and CDR2 FQNNGV. The chain's CDR3 is CASSPATGGRETQYF. The CDR3 region has the DNA TGTGCCAGCAGCCCCGCAACAGGGGGACGGGAGACCCAGTACTTC.

This clonotype has more than one count but fewer than ten. It may be a read error: a sequence one base away is much more abundant. The chain recombines TRBV5-6 with TRBJ2-3; D possibly uses TRBD1 or TRBD2 (6 bases each). Per the germline V gene, CDR1 is SGHDT and CDR2 is YYEEEE. The CDR3 runs 14 residues. V lost 4 bases and J 1 base, leaving 10 bases between the germline ends. The CDR3 region has the DNA TGTGCCAGCAGCAGGGGGGCGTGCACAGATACGCAGTATTTT. Translated, it gives CASSRGACTDTQYF.

The chain employs TRBV2 and TRBJ2-2; D ambiguous. The CDR3 contains 13 residues. Germline V lookup: CDR1 SNHLY, CDR2 FYNNEI. The V end was cut by 2 bases, the J end by 5 bases, with 6 bases between. For the CDR3, the DNA is TGTGCCAGCAGTGAATCCAGGACCGGGGAGCTGTTTTTT. Its protein product is CASSESRTGELFF. Looking up the rest from reference TRBV2 and TRBJ2-2 gives the full variable domain: EPEVTQTPSHQVTQMGQEVILRCVPISNHLYFYWYRQILGQKVEFLVSFYNNEISEKSEIFDDQFSVERPDGSNFTLKIRSTKLEDSAMYFCASSESRTGELFFGEGSRLTVL.

In its sample, this clonotype is medium-sized. V and J are TRBV7-9 and TRBJ2-3, with 10 bases that match TRBD2. The ends lost 3 bases at V and 6 bases at J; junction bases unmatched: 6. The CDR3 length is 15 residues. Germline-derived CDR1 and CDR2 are SEHNR and FQNEAQ (reference sequence). This CDR3 reads CASSFLAGVFDTQYF. The CDR3 region has the DNA TGTGCCAGCAGCTTTCTAGCGGGGGTTTTTGATACGCAGTATTTT. Drawing the rest from reference TRBV7-9 and TRBJ2-3, the complete variable domain is DTGVSQNPRHKITKRGQNVTFRCDPISEHNRLYWYRQTLGQGPEFLTYFQNEAQLEKSRLLSDRFSAERPKGSFSTLEIQRTEQGDSAMYLCASSFLAGVFDTQYFGPGTRLTVL.

For the CDR3, the DNA is TGTGACAGAAGAAAGGATAGAGGGGTCAATGAGCAGTTCTTC. It is translated as CDRRKDRGVNEQFF. V and J are TRBV3-1 and TRBJ2-1; the D gene could be TRBD1 or TRBD2 (5 bases each). The CDR3 is 14 amino acids. Germline values: CDR1 LGHDT, CDR2 YNNKEL (reference sequence).

About this clonotype itself: The junction does not match germline at one end; this may be a read error. The chain joins TRBV7-7 to TRBJ1-1; no clear D gene. Germline V gives CDR1 SSHAT, CDR2 FNYEAQ (reference sequence). This CDR3 has 13 amino acids. The CDR3 protein is CERRLDDGNEDFF. CDR3 bases: TGTGAAAGAAGATTAGATGACGGAAATGAAGATTTCTTT.

This clonotype has a count of ten or more. The CDR3 sequence is CATSEEAGHPTF. The CDR3 coding sequence is TGTGCCACCAGTGAAGAGGCGGGACACCCCACCTTC. The V call is TRBV24-1, the J call TRBJ1-2; D perhaps matches TRBD1 (6 bases). The CDR3 sequence is 12 residues long. Trimming left V 4 bases short and J 13 bases short, with 15 bases between. Germline CDR1 is KGHDR and CDR2 is SFDVKD.

In regard to this clonotype: A much larger clone differs from this one at a single base, so this may be a read error. The rearrangement joins TRBV20-1 to TRBJ1-1; D might be TRBD1 (6 bases). CDR3 length: 14 residues. Deletions cut 5 bases from V and 4 bases from J, with 17 bases between. The germline CDR1 and CDR2 sequences are DFQATT and SNEGSKA (reference sequence). CDR3: CSAGTRESATEAFF. For the CDR3, the DNA is TGCAGTGCTGGGACAAGGGAATCGGCCACTGAAGCTTTCTTT.

Within the sample, this clonotype is medium-sized. The V call is TRBV5-1, the J call TRBJ2-1, with 10 nucleotides matching TRBD2. The V segment lost 4 bases and the J segment 10 bases; nucleotides outside the gene matches: 2. The CDR3 consists of 12 residues. CDR1 and CDR2 (germline): SGHRS, YFSETQ. CDR3 DNA sequence: TGCGCCAGCAGCCCTAGCGGGGGAGAGCAGTTCTTC. It encodes CASSPSGGEQFF.

This clonotype was recorded a few times. V is TRBV12-3 or TRBV12-4 and J is TRBJ2-5; 7 nucleotides agree with TRBD1. V gave up 6 bases and J gave up 4 bases; unmatched junction bases: 5. The CDR3 spans 13 residues. This CDR3 reads CASRLTGRETQYF. The CDR3 DNA is TGTGCCAGCAGGCTGACAGGGCGAGAGACCCAGTACTTC.

This clonotype is large within its sample. V gene TRBV28 combines with J gene TRBJ1-2; 9 nucleotides line up with TRBD1. The V gene end was trimmed by 6 bases and the J gene end by 12 bases; junction bases not matched to a gene: 11. CDR3 length: 13 amino acids. Germline V lookup: CDR1 MDHEN, CDR2 SYDVKM. The CDR3 DNA follows: TGTGCCAGCAGCCGACAGAACAGGGGGCAAGACACCTTC. This encodes CASSRQNRGQDTF.

By share, this clonotype ranks as medium-sized. The V call is TRBV20-1, the J call TRBJ2-5, with TRBD1 identical over 11 bases. The germline V gene encodes CDR1 DFQATT and CDR2 SNEGSKA (reference sequence). This CDR3 comprises 15 residues. V gave up 4 bases and J gave up 3 bases; unmatched junction bases: 7. DNA of the CDR3: TGCAGTGCTACCGAGGGGACAGGGGGAAAAGAGACCCAGTACTTC. Translation: CSATEGTGGKETQYF.